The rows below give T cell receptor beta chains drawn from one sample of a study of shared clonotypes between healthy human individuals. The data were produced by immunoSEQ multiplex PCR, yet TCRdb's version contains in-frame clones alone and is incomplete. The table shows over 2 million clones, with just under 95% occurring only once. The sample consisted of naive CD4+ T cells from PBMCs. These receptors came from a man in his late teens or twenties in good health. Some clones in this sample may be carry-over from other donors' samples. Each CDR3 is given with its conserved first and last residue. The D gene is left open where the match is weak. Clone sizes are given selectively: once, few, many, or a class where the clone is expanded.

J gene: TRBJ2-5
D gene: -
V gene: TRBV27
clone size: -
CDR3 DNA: TGTGCCAGCAGTTTAGGGCTCGTCTCGGGGGCCCAGTACTTC
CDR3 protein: CASSLGLVSGAQYF

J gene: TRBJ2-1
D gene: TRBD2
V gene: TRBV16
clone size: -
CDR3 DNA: TGTGCCAGCAGCCATTCTAGCGGGTATTACAATGAGCAGTTCTTC
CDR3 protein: CASSHSSGYYNEQFF

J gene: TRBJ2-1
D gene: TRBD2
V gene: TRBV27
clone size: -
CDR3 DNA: TGTGCCAGCAGTCTAAGACTAGCGGGAGCTAACAATGAGCAGTTCTTC
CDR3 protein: CASSLRLAGANNEQFF

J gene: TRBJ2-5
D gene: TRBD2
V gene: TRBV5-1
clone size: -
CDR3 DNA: TGCGCCAGCAGCTCTCAAGCGGGGAAAGAGACCCAGTACTTC
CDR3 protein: CASSSQAGKETQYF

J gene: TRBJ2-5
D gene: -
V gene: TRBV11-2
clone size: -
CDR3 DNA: TGTGCCAGCAGCCAACGCGCAGGGCTGGGTCAAGAGACCCAGTACTTC
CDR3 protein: CASSQRAGLGQETQYF

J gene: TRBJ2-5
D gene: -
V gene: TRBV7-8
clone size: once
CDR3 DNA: TGTGCCAGCAGGCGCGGCCGAATGTACCAAGAGACCCAGTACTTC
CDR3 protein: CASRRGRMYQETQYF

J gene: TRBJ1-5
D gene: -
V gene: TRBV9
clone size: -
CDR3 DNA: TGTGCCAGCAGCGTCGGACCCAATAGCAATCAGCCCCAGCATTTT
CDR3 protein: CASSVGPNSNQPQHF

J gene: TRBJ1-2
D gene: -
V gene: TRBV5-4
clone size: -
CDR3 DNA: TGTGCCAGCAGCTTGGATCCACGCAGGGGCGGTGGCTACACCTTC
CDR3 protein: CASSLDPRRGGGYTF

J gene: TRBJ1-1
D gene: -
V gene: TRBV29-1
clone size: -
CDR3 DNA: TGCAGCGTCGGCACGACAGGGAACACTGAAGCTTTCTTT
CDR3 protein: CSVGTTGNTEAFF

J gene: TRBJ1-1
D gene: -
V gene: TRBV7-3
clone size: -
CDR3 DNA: TGTGCCAGCAGCTTAACGGGCACTGAAGCTTTCTTT
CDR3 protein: CASSLTGTEAFF

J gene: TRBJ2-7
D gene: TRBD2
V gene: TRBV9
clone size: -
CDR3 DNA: TGTGCCAGCAGCGTAGGGGGCTGGAGTGCGGGAGCTCACGAGCAGTACTTC
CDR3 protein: CASSVGGWSAGAHEQYF

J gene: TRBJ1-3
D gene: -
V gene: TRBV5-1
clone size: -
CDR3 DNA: TGCGCCAGCAGCTTGAGGCCAGGGGACTCTGGAAACACCATATATTTT
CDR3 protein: CASSLRPGDSGNTIYF

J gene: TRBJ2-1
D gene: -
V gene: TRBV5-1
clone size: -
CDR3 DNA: TGCGCCAGCAGCTTGGCCGGGTCGGGGAGCTCCTACAATGAGCAGTTCTTC
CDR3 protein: CASSLAGSGSSYNEQFF

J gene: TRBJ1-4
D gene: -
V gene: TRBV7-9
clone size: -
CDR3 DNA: TGTGCCAGCAGCTTCGGGGCACAGGGAGGAAAACTGTTTTTT
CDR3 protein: CASSFGAQGGKLFF

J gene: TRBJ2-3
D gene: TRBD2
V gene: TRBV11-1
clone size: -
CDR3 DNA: TGTGCCAGCACCATTGGACTAGGAACAGATACGCAGTATTTT
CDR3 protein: CASTIGLGTDTQYF

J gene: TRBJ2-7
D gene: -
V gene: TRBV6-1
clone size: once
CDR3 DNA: TGTGCCAGCAGTGAAGCATCCGCCTACGAGCAGTACTTC
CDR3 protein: CASSEASAYEQYF

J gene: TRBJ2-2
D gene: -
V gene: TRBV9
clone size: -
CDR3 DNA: TGTGCCAGCAGCGTAGGGGCTAGGATTACCGGGGAGCTGTTTTTT
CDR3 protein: CASSVGARITGELFF

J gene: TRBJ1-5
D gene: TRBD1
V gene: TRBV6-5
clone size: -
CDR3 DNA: TGTGCCAGCAGTCGGACAGGGGATCAGCCCCAGCATTTT
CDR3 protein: CASSRTGDQPQHF

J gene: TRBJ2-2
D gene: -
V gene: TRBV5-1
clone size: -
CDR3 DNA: TGCGCCAGCAGCTTGTCAGACACCGGGGAGCTGTTTTTT
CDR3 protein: CASSLSDTGELFF

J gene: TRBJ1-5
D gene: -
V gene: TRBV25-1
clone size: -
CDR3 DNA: TGTGCCAGCAGTGGAACACTTAGCAATCAGCCCCAGCATTTT
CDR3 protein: CASSGTLSNQPQHF

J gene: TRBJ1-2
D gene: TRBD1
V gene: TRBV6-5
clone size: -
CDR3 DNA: TGTGCCAGCAGTTACTCGAGGCAGGGGGCAAGCTATGGCTACACCTTC
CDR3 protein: CASSYSRQGASYGYTF

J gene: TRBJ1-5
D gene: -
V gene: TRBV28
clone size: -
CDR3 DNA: TGTGCCACCAGGCGGGGGGATCAGCCCCAGCATTTT
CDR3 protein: CATRRGDQPQHF

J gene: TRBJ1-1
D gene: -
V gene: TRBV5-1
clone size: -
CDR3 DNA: TGCGCCAGCAGCCAACAGGGCGTTGCTGAAGCTTTCTTT
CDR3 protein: CASSQQGVAEAFF

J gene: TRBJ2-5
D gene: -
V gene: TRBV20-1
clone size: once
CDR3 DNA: TGCAGTGCTCCCGGAGGGGGGACCCAGTACTTC
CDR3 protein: CSAPGGGTQYF

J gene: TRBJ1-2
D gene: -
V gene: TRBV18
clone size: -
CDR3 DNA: TGTGCCAGCTCACCACCGCAGGGGGGCTACACCTTC
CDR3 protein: CASSPPQGGYTF

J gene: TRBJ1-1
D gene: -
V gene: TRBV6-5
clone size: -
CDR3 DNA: TGTGCCAGCAGTTACTCGACTCGGGCGCCAAAAGCTTTCTTT
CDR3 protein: CASSYSTRAPKAFF

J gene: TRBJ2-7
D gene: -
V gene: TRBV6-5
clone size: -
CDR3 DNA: TGTGCCAGCAGTTACTCGAGGGTCGAGCAGTACTTC
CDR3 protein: CASSYSRVEQYF

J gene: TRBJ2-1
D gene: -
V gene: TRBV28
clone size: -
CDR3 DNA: TGTGCCAGCAGTTCGGTCCGGGAGTTCCGTGAGCAGTTCTTC
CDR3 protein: CASSSVREFREQFF

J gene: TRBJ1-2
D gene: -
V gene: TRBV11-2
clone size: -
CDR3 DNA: TGTGCCAGCAGCCCCCAGCGAGGCTCTGGCTATGGCTACACCTTC
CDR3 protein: CASSPQRGSGYGYTF

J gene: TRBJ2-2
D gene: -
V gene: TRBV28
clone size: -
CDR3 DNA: TGTGCCAGCAGCTACATTACCGCGGCGATGCAAAACACCGGGGAGCTGTTTTTT
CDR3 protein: CASSYITAAMQNTGELFF

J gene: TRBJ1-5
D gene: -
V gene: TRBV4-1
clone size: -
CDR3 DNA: TGCGCCAGCAGCCAGGCATGGGCTCTCAATCAGCCCCAGCATTTT
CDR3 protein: CASSQAWALNQPQHF

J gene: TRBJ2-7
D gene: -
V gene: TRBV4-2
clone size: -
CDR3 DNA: TGTGCCAGCAGCCAAAACGACCGGTACGAGCAGTACTTC
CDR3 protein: CASSQNDRYEQYF

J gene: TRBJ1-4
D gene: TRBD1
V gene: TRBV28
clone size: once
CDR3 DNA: TGTGCCAGCAGTAGACAGGGGAACATAGTAAAACTGTTTTTT
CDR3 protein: CASSRQGNIVKLFF

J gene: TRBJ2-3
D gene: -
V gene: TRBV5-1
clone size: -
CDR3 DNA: TGCGCCAGCAGCTTTTCCGATATGCTCACAGATACGCAGTATTTT
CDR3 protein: CASSFSDMLTDTQYF

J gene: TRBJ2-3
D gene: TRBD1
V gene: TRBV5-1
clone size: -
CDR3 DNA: TGCGCCAGCAGCTTATCAGGACAGGGCACAGATACGCAGTATTTT
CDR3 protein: CASSLSGQGTDTQYF

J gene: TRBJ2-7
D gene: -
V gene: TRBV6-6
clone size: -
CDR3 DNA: TGTGCCAGCAGTTTCCGGGAAGTGGGGACCTACGAGCAGTACTTC
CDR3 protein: CASSFREVGTYEQYF

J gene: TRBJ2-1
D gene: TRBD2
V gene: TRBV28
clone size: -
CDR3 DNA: TGTGCCAGCCAGACCCCCCGACTAGCGGAGTACAATGAGCAGTTCTTC
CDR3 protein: CASQTPRLAEYNEQFF

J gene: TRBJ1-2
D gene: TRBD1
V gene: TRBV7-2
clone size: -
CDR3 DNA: TGTGCCAGCAGCTCGCGGGACAGGGGTTACTATGGCTACACCTTC
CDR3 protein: CASSSRDRGYYGYTF

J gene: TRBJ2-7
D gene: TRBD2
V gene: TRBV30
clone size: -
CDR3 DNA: TGTGCCTGGAGTCTAGGACTAGCGGGATTCCGCGAGCAGTACTTC
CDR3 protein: CAWSLGLAGFREQYF

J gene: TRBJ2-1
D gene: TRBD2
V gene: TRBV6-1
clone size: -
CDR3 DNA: TGTGCCAGCAACGGACTAGCGGGACGGTATGAGCAGTTCTTC
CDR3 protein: CASNGLAGRYEQFF

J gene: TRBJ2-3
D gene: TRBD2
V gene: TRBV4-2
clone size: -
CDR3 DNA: TGTGCCAGCAGCCAAGAGCTAGCGGGAGGCGGGGATACGCAGTATTTT
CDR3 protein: CASSQELAGGGDTQYF

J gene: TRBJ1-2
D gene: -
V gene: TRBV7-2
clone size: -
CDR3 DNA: TGTGCCAGCAGCTTGATACCGGACTATGGCTACACCTTC
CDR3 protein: CASSLIPDYGYTF

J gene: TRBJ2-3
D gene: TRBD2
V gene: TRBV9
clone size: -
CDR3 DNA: TGTGCCAGCAGCGTAGTAGCGGGAGCCACAGATACGCAGTATTTT
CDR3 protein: CASSVVAGATDTQYF

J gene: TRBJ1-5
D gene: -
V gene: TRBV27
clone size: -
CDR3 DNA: TGTGCCAGCAGCCGTATTATAGACCTCGGGGCGGGGAGCAATCAGCCCCAGCATTTT
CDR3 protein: CASSRIIDLGAGSNQPQHF